These T cell receptor beta chains were read from a single sample in a study of cytomegalovirus exposure and HLA in healthy donors. Profiled with immunoSEQ multiplex PCR; TCRdb holds only in-frame clones, not every one. The sample records roughly 130,000 clones, less than 85% being singletons. The sequenced material came from PBMCs. These receptor sequences come from a male donor in good health and CMV-seronegative. Both conserved end residues are part of each CDR3. The order of the fields is clone size, J gene, V gene, D gene, CDR3 protein, CDR3 DNA. A D gene is named only where the DNA matches it firmly. Part of the rows lack a size; the others show once, few, many or a class for expanded clones.

.,TRBJ2-5,TRBV20-1,.,CSALEMETQYF,TGCAGTGCTCTAGAGATGGAGACCCAGTACTTC
.,TRBJ1-2,TRBV2,.,CASSDSGDYGYTF,TGTGCCAGCAGTGACAGCGGCGACTATGGCTACACCTTC
.,TRBJ2-3,TRBV25-1,TRBD1,CASSLLALTGAEDTQYF,TGTGCCAGCAGCCTCCTAGCTTTGACAGGGGCAGAAGATACGCAGTATTTT
.,TRBJ2-1,TRBV9,TRBD1,CASTGGSNEQFF,TGTGCCAGCACAGGGGGTTCGAATGAGCAGTTCTTC
.,TRBJ2-3,TRBV6-5,TRBD2,CASTSSGGFYTQYF,TGTGCCAGCACCTCTAGCGGGGGGTTTTATACGCAGTATTTT
.,TRBJ2-3,TRBV6-5,TRBD1,CASSQGTGATDTQYF,TGTGCCAGCAGTCAGGGGACAGGGGCTACAGATACGCAGTATTTT
.,TRBJ2-7,TRBV10-1,.,CASSEVSTQSEQYF,TGCGCCAGCAGTGAGGTTTCCACTCAATCCGAGCAGTACTTC
few,TRBJ1-3,TRBV9,.,CASSPSVGAGVGNTIYF,TGTGCCAGCAGCCCTAGTGTGGGGGCCGGGGTTGGAAACACCATATATTTT
.,TRBJ2-7,TRBV18,TRBD1,CASSGGRTGFLPEQYF,TGTGCCAGCTCGGGGGGCCGGACAGGGTTCCTTCCCGAGCAGTACTTC
.,TRBJ1-5,TRBV9,TRBD1,CASGRTGMNQPQHF,TGTGCCAGCGGACGGACAGGAATGAATCAGCCCCAGCATTTT
.,TRBJ1-1,TRBV27,.,CASSVLGANTEAFF,TGTGCCAGCAGTGTCTTGGGGGCGAACACTGAAGCTTTCTTT
few,TRBJ2-1,TRBV2,TRBD2,CASRSLTSGKGNEQFF,TGTGCCAGCAGGAGCCTTACTAGCGGGAAAGGCAATGAGCAGTTCTTC
few,TRBJ1-2,TRBV15,.,CATSRGDTNYGYTF,TGTGCCACCAGCAGAGGGGACACAAACTATGGCTACACCTTC
.,TRBJ2-1,TRBV19,TRBD2,CASATSGRSGEQFF,TGTGCCAGTGCAACTAGCGGGAGGTCTGGTGAGCAGTTCTTC
.,TRBJ1-3,TRBV7-6,.,CASSLGGGNTIYF,TGTGCCAGCAGCTTAGGGGGCGGAAACACCATATATTTT
.,TRBJ2-7,TRBV19,TRBD1,CASSRTGSSYEQYF,TGTGCCAGTAGTAGGACAGGGAGCTCCTACGAGCAGTACTTC
.,TRBJ2-5,TRBV5-1,TRBD1,CASNRQGEETQYF,TGCGCCAGCAACAGACAGGGTGAAGAGACCCAGTACTTC
.,TRBJ1-3,TRBV28,.,CASSPQGWYGNTIYF,TGTGCCAGCAGTCCCCAGGGCTGGTACGGAAACACCATATATTTT
.,TRBJ2-3,TRBV7-2,.,CASSFGQNTDTQYF,TGTGCCAGCAGCTTTGGACAGAACACAGATACGCAGTATTTT